This TCR beta chain was recovered during a study of CD8 T cells in Susac syndrome. With random hexamers, reverse transcription was performed on roughly 0.45 to 1 ug of RNA. TCRdb independently ran MiXCR on the immunoSEQ multiplex PCR reads; one entry per CDR3 protein. The table has roughly 80,000 distinct CDR3 sequences, 91% seen once. Trimming removed 7 bases at V and 8 bases at J, with 21 bases between. The CDR3 has 15 residues. Per germline, CDR1 MDHEN and CDR2 SYDVKM. This TCR came from a human donor with multiple sclerosis. The genes are TRBV28 and TRBJ1-5; a possible D gene is TRBD1 (6 bases). The sample comprised CD8+ T cells from PBMCs. CDR3 bases: TGTGCCAGCAACTCAGGACAGCCATTCTCCGAGCCCCAGCATTTT. Protein sequence: CASNSGQPFSEPQHF.